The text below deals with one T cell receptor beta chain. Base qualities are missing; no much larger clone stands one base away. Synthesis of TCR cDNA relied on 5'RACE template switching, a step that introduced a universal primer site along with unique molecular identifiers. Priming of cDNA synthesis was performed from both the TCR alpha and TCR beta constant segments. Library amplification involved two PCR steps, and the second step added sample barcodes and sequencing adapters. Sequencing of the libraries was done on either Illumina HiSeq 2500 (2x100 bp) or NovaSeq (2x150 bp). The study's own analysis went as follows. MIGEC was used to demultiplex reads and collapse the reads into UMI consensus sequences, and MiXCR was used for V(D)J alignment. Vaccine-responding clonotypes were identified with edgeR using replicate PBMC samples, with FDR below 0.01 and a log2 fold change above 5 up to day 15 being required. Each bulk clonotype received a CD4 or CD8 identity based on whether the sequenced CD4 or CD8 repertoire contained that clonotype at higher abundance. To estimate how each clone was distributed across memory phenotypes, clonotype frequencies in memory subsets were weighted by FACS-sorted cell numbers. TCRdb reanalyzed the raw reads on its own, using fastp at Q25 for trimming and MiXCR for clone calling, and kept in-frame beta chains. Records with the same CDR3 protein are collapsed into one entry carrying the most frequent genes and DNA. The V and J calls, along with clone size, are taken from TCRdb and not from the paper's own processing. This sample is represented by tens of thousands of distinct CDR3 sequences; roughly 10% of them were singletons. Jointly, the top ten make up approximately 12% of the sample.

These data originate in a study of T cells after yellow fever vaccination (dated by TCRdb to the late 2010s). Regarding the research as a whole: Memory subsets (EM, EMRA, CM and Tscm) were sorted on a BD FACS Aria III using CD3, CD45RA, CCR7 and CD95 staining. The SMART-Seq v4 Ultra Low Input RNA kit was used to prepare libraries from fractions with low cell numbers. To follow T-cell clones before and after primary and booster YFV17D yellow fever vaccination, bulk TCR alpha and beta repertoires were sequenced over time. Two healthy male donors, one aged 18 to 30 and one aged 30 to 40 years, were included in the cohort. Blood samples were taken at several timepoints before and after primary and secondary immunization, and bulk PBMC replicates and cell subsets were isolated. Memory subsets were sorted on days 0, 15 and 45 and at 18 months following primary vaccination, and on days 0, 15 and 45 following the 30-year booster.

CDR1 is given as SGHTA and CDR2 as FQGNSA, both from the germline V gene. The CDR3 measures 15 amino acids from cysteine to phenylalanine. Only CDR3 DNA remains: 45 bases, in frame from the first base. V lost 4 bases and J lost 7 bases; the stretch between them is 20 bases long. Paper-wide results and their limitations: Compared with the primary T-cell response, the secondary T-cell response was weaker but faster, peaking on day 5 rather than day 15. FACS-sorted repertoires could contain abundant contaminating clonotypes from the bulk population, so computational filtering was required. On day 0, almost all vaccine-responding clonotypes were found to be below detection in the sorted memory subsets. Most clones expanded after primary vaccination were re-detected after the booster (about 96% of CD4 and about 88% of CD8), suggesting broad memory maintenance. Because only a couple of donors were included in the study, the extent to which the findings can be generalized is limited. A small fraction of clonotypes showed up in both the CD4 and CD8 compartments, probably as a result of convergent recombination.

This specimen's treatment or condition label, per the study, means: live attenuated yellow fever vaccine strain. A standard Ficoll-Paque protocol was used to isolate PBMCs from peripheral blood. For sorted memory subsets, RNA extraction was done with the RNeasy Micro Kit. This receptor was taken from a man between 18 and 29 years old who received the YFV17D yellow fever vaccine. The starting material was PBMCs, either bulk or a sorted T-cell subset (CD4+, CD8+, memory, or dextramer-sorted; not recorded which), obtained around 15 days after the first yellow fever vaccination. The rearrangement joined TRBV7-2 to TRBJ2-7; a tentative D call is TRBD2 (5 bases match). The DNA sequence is TGTGCCAGCAGCTACGATTCGACCGGGCCGGGGGAGCAGTACTTC. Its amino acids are CASSYDSTGPGEQYF. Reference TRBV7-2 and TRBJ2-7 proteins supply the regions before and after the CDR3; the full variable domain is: GAGVSQSPSNKVTEKGKDVELRCDPISGHTALYWYRQSLGQGLEFLIYFQGNSAPDKSGLPSDRFSAERTGGSVSTLTIQRTQQEDSAVYLCASSYDSTGPGEQYFGPGTRLTVT.